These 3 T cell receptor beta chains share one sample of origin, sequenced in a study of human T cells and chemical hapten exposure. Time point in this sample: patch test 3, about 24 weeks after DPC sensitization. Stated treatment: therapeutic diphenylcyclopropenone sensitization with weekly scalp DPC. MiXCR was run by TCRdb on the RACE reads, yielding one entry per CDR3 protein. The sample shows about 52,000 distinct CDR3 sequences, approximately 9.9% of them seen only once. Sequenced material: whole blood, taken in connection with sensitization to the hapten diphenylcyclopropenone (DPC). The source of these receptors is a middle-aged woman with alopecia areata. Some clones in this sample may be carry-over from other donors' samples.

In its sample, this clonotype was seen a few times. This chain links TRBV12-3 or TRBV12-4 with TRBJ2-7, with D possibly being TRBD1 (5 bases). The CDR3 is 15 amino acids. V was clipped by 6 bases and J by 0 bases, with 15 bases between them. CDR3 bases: TGTGCCAGCAGCCCTCAGGGAACCCACTCCTACGAGCAGTACTTC. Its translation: CASSPQGTHSYEQYF.

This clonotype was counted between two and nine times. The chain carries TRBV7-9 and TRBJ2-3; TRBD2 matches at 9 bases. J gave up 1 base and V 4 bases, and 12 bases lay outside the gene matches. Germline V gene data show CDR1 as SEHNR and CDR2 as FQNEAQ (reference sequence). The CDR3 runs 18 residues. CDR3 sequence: CASSSTAGGPMGTDTQYF. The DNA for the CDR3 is TGTGCCAGCAGCTCAACTGCGGGGGGGCCGATGGGCACAGATACGCAGTATTTT.

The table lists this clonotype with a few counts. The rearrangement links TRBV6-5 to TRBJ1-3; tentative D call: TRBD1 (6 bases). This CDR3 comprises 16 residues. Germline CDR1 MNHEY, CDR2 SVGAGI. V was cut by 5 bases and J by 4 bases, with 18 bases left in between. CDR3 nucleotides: TGTGCCAGCAGTCCCTCAATGTGGGACAAAGGAAACACCATATATTTT. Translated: CASSPSMWDKGNTIYF.